A single sample gave rise to the 28 T cell receptor beta chains below, sequenced in a study of T cells expressing NK-cell markers. TCRdb re-called the 5' RACE reads, yielding one record per CDR3 amino acid sequence without DNA. This sample's table reports around 140,000 distinct CDR3 sequences. The specimen was blood T cells: a sorted CD56 or NKG2C T cell subset, CD4+ or CD8+ T cells, or bulk PBMC T cells (not recorded which). These receptors were taken from a man between 18 and 29 years old in good health.

This CDR3 reads CASSDRAPYGYTF. The chain has TRBV18 and TRBJ1-2; TCRdb selects TRBD1, and the lack of DNA leaves this call unchecked. The CDR3 totals 13 residues. Germline CDR1 KGHSH, CDR2 LQKENI. Combining the CDR3 with reference TRBV18 and TRBJ1-2 gives the whole variable domain NAGVMQNPRHLVRRRGQEARLRCSPMKGHSHVYWYRQLPEEGLKFMVYLQKENIIDESGMPKERFSAEFPKEGPSILRIQQVVRGDSAAYFCASSDRAPYGYTFGSGTRLTVV.

The chain is built from TRBV11-1 and TRBJ1-2; TCRdb proposes TRBD1, but this gene call is untestable without DNA. There are 18 residues in the CDR3. Germline V gene data show CDR1 as SGHAT and CDR2 as FQDESV (reference sequence). The CDR3 sequence: CASSPSPGQGGYDYGYTF.

The chain is built from TRBV27 and TRBJ2-5; TCRdb gives TRBD2 as the D gene, but with no DNA this cannot be confirmed. Germline V gene lookup returns CDR1 MNHEY and CDR2 SMNVEV (reference sequence). CDR3 length: 15 amino acids. This CDR3 is CASSTLGLAVETQYF.

This sequence joins TRBV12-3 or TRBV12-4 and TRBJ2-2; TCRdb designates TRBD2, a call that cannot be tested without DNA. There are 15 residues in the CDR3. CDR3 amino acids: CASSFAIIGGGELFF.

The chain carries TRBV12-3 or TRBV12-4 and TRBJ1-2. CDR3 length: 12 amino acids. CDR3 amino acids: CASSPSNYGYTF.

The V gene is TRBV11-2, the J gene TRBJ1-1; TCRdb gives TRBD1 as the D gene, but with no DNA this cannot be confirmed. CDR1 is SGHAT, CDR2 FQNNGV, per germline. The CDR3 has 13 residues. The CDR3 here is CASSSGTGSAGFF.

The chain is built from TRBV2 and TRBJ2-3; TCRdb returns TRBD2, unconfirmable since there is no DNA. The CDR3 has 17 amino acids. Germline CDR1 and CDR2: SNHLY and FYNNEI. CDR3 sequence: CASSEASGAARTDTQYF.

The chain combines TRBV25-1 with TRBJ2-2; TCRdb returns TRBD1, unconfirmable since there is no DNA. This CDR3 has 15 residues. Germline V gene sequence: CDR1 MGHDK, CDR2 SYGVNS. The CDR3 protein is CASTGDRMDTGELFF.

The V call is TRBV7-8, the J call TRBJ2-1; TCRdb's assignment of TRBD2 cannot be checked, as there is no DNA. CDR3 length: 16 residues. Germline V gene lookup returns CDR1 SGHVS and CDR2 FQNEAQ. CDR3 residues: CASSELAGEKYNEQFF.

The J gene is TRBJ2-1, the V gene TRBV12-3 or TRBV12-4. The CDR3 is 17 amino acids. The CDR3 protein is CASSFPAGGSSYNEQFF.

The V call is TRBV27, the J call TRBJ2-1. This CDR3 contains 13 residues. Germline lookup yields CDR1 MNHEY and CDR2 SMNVEV (reference sequence). The CDR3 here is CASSWTLDNEQFF.

This chain joins TRBV27 and TRBJ2-7; there is no DNA to check the TCRdb D call of TRBD1. The CDR3 is 13 residues long. Germline V CDR1 and CDR2: MNHEY, SMNVEV (reference sequence). CDR3 in amino acids: CASSRRQIYEQYF.

The rearrangement joins TRBV5-6 to TRBJ2-3; the TRBD2 assignment by TCRdb is unverifiable without DNA. From germline, CDR1 is SGHDT and CDR2 YYEEEE. The CDR3 covers 16 residues. CDR3 protein: CASSLLAGGYTDTQYF.

This sequence joins TRBV20-1 and TRBJ2-7; absent DNA, TCRdb's TRBD1 call cannot be checked. Germline V lookup: CDR1 DFQATT, CDR2 SNEGSKA (reference sequence). The CDR3 consists of 16 residues. CDR3 protein: CSARDQVRGPNYEQYF.

The V gene is TRBV7-9, the J gene TRBJ2-5; TCRdb outputs TRBD2, but without DNA this stays unchecked. The CDR3 spans 16 residues. In germline, CDR1 is SEHNR, CDR2 FQNEAQ (reference sequence). CDR3 in amino acids: CASSLGGSGRGETQYF. Based on the CDR3 plus reference TRBV7-9 and TRBJ2-5, the full variable domain is DTGVSQNPRHKITKRGQNVTFRCDPISEHNRLYWYRQTLGQGPEFLTYFQNEAQLEKSRLLSDRFSAERPKGSFSTLEIQRTEQGDSAMYLCASSLGGSGRGETQYFGPGTRLLVL.

This rearrangement joins TRBV24-1 to TRBJ2-1. Looked up from germline, CDR1 is KGHDR and CDR2 is SFDVKD. This CDR3 region has 12 residues. CDR3 amino acids: CATSDLDGEQFF.

The V call is TRBV5-1, the J call TRBJ2-3; TCRdb designates TRBD1, a call that cannot be tested without DNA. Germline V gene lookup returns CDR1 SGHRS and CDR2 YFSETQ. CDR3 size: 17 residues. This CDR3 is CASSFGPSRQNTDTQYF.

CDR3 loop: CSVPNRGHQYF. V gene TRBV29-1 combines with J gene TRBJ2-3; TCRdb names TRBD1, which stays unverified in the absence of DNA. This CDR3 has 11 amino acids. Germline lookup yields CDR1 SQVTM and CDR2 ANQGSEA.

The chain is built from TRBV4-2 and TRBJ2-7; the D call of TRBD1 rests on TCRdb alone, since no DNA is present to check it. Germline CDR1 is LGHNA and CDR2 is YNFKEQ. The CDR3 extends over 15 amino acids. The CDR3 reads CASSQGDGYSYEQYF.

The chain recombines TRBV7-3 with TRBJ2-7. Germline CDR1 reads SGHTA; CDR2 reads FQGTGA. This CDR3 has 15 amino acids. CDR3 sequence: CASSSFAAATYEQYF.

The V and J genes are TRBV12-3 or TRBV12-4 and TRBJ2-6; TCRdb outputs TRBD1, but without DNA this stays unchecked. This CDR3 contains 18 residues. This CDR3 reads CASSPLGHSLSGANVLTF.

This chain uses TRBV10-2 with TRBJ2-2; no DNA is available, so the TRBD1 call from TCRdb remains unchecked. The CDR3 totals 15 residues. Germline CDR1 WSHSY, CDR2 SAAADI. The CDR3 protein is CASRRDGANTGELFF.

This chain connects TRBV27 to TRBJ1-2. The V gene's germline CDR1 is MNHEY and CDR2 SMNVEV (reference sequence). The CDR3 is 17 amino acids. The CDR3 reads CASSLIVTPRPDYGYTF.

The chain recombines TRBV11-2 with TRBJ2-3; with no DNA, the TCRdb D assignment of TRBD1 cannot be verified. The CDR3 spans 13 residues. Looked up from germline, CDR1 is SGHAT and CDR2 is FQNNGV. This CDR3 reads CATEGRVTDTQYF.

J is TRBJ2-1 and V is TRBV18; the D call from TCRdb, TRBD2, cannot be confirmed without DNA. Germline CDR1 is KGHSH and CDR2 is LQKENI. There are 12 residues in the CDR3. CDR3 amino acids: CASSPSSDEQFF.

The rearrangement joins TRBV2 to TRBJ1-5. This CDR3 spans 14 amino acids. Germline V CDR1 and CDR2: SNHLY, FYNNEI. CDR3 loop: CASSEARGGQPQHF.

The chain links TRBV4-3 to TRBJ2-3. This CDR3 has 14 amino acids. The V gene's germline CDR1 is LGHNA and CDR2 YSLEER. The CDR3 loop reads CASSQDSDTDTQYF.

V gene TRBV15 combines with J gene TRBJ2-2; TCRdb returns TRBD1, unconfirmable since there is no DNA. This CDR3 has 16 residues. The germline V gene has CDR1 LNHNV and CDR2 YYDKDF (reference sequence). The CDR3: CATSSAGTGGLGELFF.